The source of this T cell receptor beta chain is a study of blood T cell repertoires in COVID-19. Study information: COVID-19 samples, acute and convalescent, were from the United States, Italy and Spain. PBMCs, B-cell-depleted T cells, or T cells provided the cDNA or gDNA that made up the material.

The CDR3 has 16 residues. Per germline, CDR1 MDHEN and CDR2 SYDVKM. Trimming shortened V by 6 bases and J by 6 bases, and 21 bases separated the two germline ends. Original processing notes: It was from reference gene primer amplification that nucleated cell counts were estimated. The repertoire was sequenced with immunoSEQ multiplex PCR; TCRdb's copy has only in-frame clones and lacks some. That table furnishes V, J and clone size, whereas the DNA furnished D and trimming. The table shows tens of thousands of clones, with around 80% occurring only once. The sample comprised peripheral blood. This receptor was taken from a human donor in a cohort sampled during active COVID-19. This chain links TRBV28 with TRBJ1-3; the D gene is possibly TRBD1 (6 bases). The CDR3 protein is CASRPPGFPGVNTIYF. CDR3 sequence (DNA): TGTGCCAGCAGACCGCCGGGCTTTCCAGGGGTAAACACCATATATTTT. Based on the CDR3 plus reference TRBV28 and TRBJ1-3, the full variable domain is DVKVTQSSRYLVKRTGEKVFLECVQDMDHENMFWYRQDPGLGLRLIYFSYDVKMKEKGDIPEGYSVSREKKERFSLILESASTNQTSMYLCASRPPGFPGVNTIYFGEGSWLTVV.